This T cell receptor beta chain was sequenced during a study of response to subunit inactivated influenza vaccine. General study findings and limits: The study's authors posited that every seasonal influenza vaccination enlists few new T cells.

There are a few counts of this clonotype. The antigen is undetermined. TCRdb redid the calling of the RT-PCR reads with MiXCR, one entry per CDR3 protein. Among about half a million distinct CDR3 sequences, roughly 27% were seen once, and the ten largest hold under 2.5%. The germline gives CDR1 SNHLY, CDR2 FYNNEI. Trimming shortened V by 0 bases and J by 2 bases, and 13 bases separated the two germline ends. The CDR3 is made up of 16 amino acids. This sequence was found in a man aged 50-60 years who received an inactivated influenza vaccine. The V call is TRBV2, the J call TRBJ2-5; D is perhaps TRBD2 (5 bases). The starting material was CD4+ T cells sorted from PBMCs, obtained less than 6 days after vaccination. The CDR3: CASSEAWRTEQETQYF. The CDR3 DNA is TGTGCCAGCAGTGAAGCTTGGAGGACGGAGCAAGAGACCCAGTACTTC.